A selection of T cell receptor beta chains follows, all from one sample in a study of blood T cell repertoires in COVID-19. Clones were sequenced by immunoSEQ multiplex PCR, and TCRdb holds only the in-frame ones, with some missing. The repertoire includes 95,000 to 150,000 clones, around 83% of them detected once, and 5.5% to 6.5% sits in the top ten. Sequencing was done on a sample of peripheral blood. The source is an elderly man with active or convalescent COVID-19. CDR3s include the opening cysteine and the closing phenylalanine or tryptophan. Each record gives: V gene, J gene, D gene, CDR3 protein, CDR3 DNA. The D gene is left open where the match is weak.

>TRBV5-1|TRBJ2-3|TRBD2
CASSLTSGGADTQYF
TGCGCCAGCAGCCTGACTAGCGGGGGGGCAGATACGCAGTATTTT
>TRBV7-2|TRBJ2-3|TRBD2
CASSLSSSGGARTDTQYF
TGTGCCAGCAGCTTAAGCTCTAGCGGGGGGGCCAGGACAGATACGCAGTATTTT
>TRBV14|TRBJ1-3|.
CASSQDRNTIYF
TGTGCCAGCAGCCAAGATCGTAACACCATATATTTT
>TRBV5-1|TRBJ1-1|TRBD1
CASSIDRVGTEAFF
TGCGCCAGCAGTATTGACAGGGTTGGCACTGAAGCTTTCTTT
>TRBV3-1/TRBV3-2|TRBJ2-5|TRBD2
CASERGGEETQYF
TGTGCCAGCGAGCGGGGGGGCGAAGAGACCCAGTACTTC
>TRBV5-1|TRBJ2-7|TRBD1
CASSLGRGHYEQYF
TGCGCCAGCAGCTTAGGTAGGGGGCATTACGAGCAGTACTTC
>TRBV7-8|TRBJ2-3|.
CASSPGQGLLTDTQYF
TGTGCCAGCAGCCCCGGCCAGGGACTCCTCACAGATACGCAGTATTTT
>TRBV29-1|TRBJ1-2|.
CSVGGGNYGYTF
TGCAGCGTTGGAGGCGGTAACTATGGCTACACCTTC
>TRBV2|TRBJ2-5|TRBD2
CASSKQAGGIQETQYF
TGTGCCAGCAGTAAACAAGCGGGGGGAATCCAAGAGACCCAGTACTTC
>TRBV25-1|TRBJ2-7|TRBD1
CASRDRDSPSYEQYF
TGTGCCAGCAGAGACCGGGACAGCCCCTCCTACGAGCAGTACTTC
>TRBV29-1|TRBJ2-5|TRBD1
CSVSGTGGETQYF
TGCAGCGTTTCCGGGACAGGAGGAGAGACCCAGTACTTC